The sequence of this T cell receptor beta chain was determined in a study of PD-1 blockade in mismatch repair-deficient tumors. Overall study results and limits: Tumor-resident clones, often absent from pretreatment blood, expanded after pembrolizumab and then contracted.

Comment on this clone: Antigen unknown.

Stated time point: approximately 10-day in vitro stimulation with candidate neoantigen peptide 2. Each of several ELISpot-reactive candidate peptides was used for roughly 11-day stimulation. The data were produced by immunoSEQ multiplex PCR, yet TCRdb's version contains in-frame clones alone and is incomplete. The sample consists of about 9,800 clones, 70% to 90% of them appearing once. The clonotype originates from an adult with mismatch repair-deficient cancer. The sample was cells cultured in vitro, taken from a patient treated with pembrolizumab.

The CDR3: CASSYSKGQTEAFF. DNA for the CDR3: TGTGCCAGCAGTTACTCGAAGGGGCAGACTGAAGCTTTCTTT. The chain is built from TRBV6-5 and TRBJ1-1; D might be TRBD1 (5 bases). Trimming shortened V by 0 bases and J by 5 bases, and 10 bases separated the two germline ends. The germline CDR1 and CDR2 sequences are MNHEY and SVGAGI. The CDR3 consists of 14 residues.